This T cell receptor (beta chain) was identified during a study of regulatory T cells in long-lasting Graves disease. The sample's time point: newly diagnosed GD, antithyroid drugs for less than 3 months. Extracted PBMC RNA gave rise to the TCR library. This clonotype was seen repeatedly, ten times or more. V lost 4 bases and J 5 bases, leaving 10 bases between the germline ends. Per the germline V gene, CDR1 is LGHDT and CDR2 is YNNKEL (reference sequence). The CDR3 spans 13 residues. Arm-PCR of CDR3 regions and iRepertoire HTBI primers were the basis on which TCR beta libraries were built. TCRdb reprocessed the multiplex PCR reads via MiXCR and lists one record per CDR3 protein. The profile covers a few hundred thousand distinct CDR3 sequences, with about 20% appearing a single time and about 15% taken by the ten largest. These data are also associated with another study on T cells in Graves' hyperthyroidism and ophthalmopathy. That work contributes: TCR CDR3 underwent first-round RT-PCR with the HTBI primer set. Ophthalmopathy was told apart from stable hyperthyroidism by a 13 V-J model.

This clonotype originated in a young woman with Graves disease. The sample here was peripheral blood mononuclear cells (PBMCs), taken at new diagnosis, from a patient treated with antithyroid drugs. The chain combines TRBV3-1 with TRBJ2-3; D unresolved. This CDR3 is CASSPSFRDTQYF. The CDR3 region has the DNA TGTGCCAGCAGCCCTTCCTTTAGAGATACGCAGTATTTT.